Only a few counts were recorded for the clone carrying this TCR beta chain. TCRdb used MiXCR to reprocess the 5' RACE reads, holding one entry per CDR3 protein. The sample yields under 300,000 distinct CDR3 sequences, around 16% seen once. This entry is derived from a study of T-cell memory formation after mild COVID-19. CDR1 is SEHNR and CDR2 is FQNEAQ in the germline V gene (reference sequence). The CDR3 covers 14 residues. V was cut by 7 bases and J by 5 bases, with 15 bases left in between. Material for sequencing was PBMCs or a T cell subset sorted from them (not recorded which). The TCR was taken from a man aged 18 to 29 who had mild COVID-19 (a few samples of this study predate the infection). Cell type and time point are not known. V is TRBV7-9 and J is TRBJ2-1; D possibly corresponds to TRBD2 (5 bases). The CDR3 here is CASTPGRAHNEQFF. Here the CDR3 DNA reads TGTGCCAGCACCCCGGGAAGGGCCCACAATGAGCAGTTCTTC.